The T cell receptor beta chain described here comes from a study of cytomegalovirus exposure and HLA in healthy donors. Whole-study results and caveats: A later analysis found TCR association rates differed by HLA locus, highest for DRB1 and lowest for HLA-C. For presence/absence analyses, sequencing depth was assumed to be roughly uniform across donors.

Worth noting for this clone: No antigen is known for it.

The PCR used 60 Vbeta and 13 Jbeta primers. Here immunoSEQ multiplex PCR was the method, and the copy in TCRdb shows in-frame clones only, minus some. The sample has around 190,000 clones; around 79% are singletons. The length of the CDR3 is 16 residues. CDR1 and CDR2 from the germline V gene are SGDLS and YYNGEE. V lost 0 bases, J lost 4 bases, and 4 bases stayed unmatched. The V and J genes are TRBV9 and TRBJ2-2, with 9 bases fitting TRBD2. The sample consisted of PBMCs. This sequence was found in a woman in her fifties or sixties in good health and CMV-seronegative. In DNA, the CDR3 is TGTGCCAGCAGCGTAGTTAGCGGGAGAGGCACCGGGGAGCTGTTTTTT. Amino acids: CASSVVSGRGTGELFF. Supplemented by reference TRBV9 and TRBJ2-2, the full variable domain reads DSGVTQTPKHLITATGQRVTLRCSPRSGDLSVYWYQQSLDQGLQFLIQYYNGEERAKGNILERFSAQQFPDLHSELNLSSLELGDSALYFCASSVVSGRGTGELFFGEGSRLTVL.